Below, one T cell receptor (beta chain) is given with its context. Its antigen specificity is not known. The sample holds no much larger clone one base away, and base qualities are not on file. Collaborating institutions collected whole blood in K2EDTA tubes following their own protocols. Collaborator samples were shipped for TCRbeta analysis as frozen whole blood, isolated PBMCs, or DNA extracted from either sample type. The data were obtained in a study of blood T cell repertoires in COVID-19 (TCRdb year 2020). Background on the whole study: Collaborator samples came from the United States, Italy and Spain and covered acute and convalescent phases of COVID-19. Subjects who had been exposed to COVID-19, were actively infected with it, or had recovered from it provided the deeply sampled blood TCRbeta repertoires that made up the dataset. The prospective study material was composed of cDNA or gDNA derived from T cells, B-cell-depleted T cells, or PBMCs. A freely available public database, intended as a resource for researchers studying the immune response to SARS-CoV-2, is where the repertoires were released. The samples were drawn from two sources: the first 160 participants of the ongoing ImmuneRACE study, and 1,200 or so subjects contributed by 6 global collaborators. A de-identified subject ID, COVID-19 status, age in years and sex were almost always included in the sample metadata. Where available, HLA class I and class II types were taken from metadata supplied by the sample provider and were not determined by assay-based typing. Findings and caveats that apply to the study as a whole: Clinical and demographic metadata were provided uncurated, with the amount varying by source and participant.

The immunoSEQ Assay, a bias-controlled multiplex PCR, was used to amplify TCRbeta CDR3 regions from genomic DNA. The study's processing was this. Within the assay, amplification of reference gene primers was used to estimate how many nucleated cells each sample contained. To quantify the absolute abundance of each unique TCRbeta CDR3 rearrangement, sequence reads were collapsed and filtered. For each sample, productive Simpson clonality was calculated as the square root of Simpson's diversity index across productive rearrangements. TCRdb provides this immuneACCESS table in a form limited to in-frame rearrangements. Some clones are lacking; in checked studies, under half of them reflect an unresolved V gene, and why the rest are absent is not known. Clonal size and the V and J genes are those of that table, whereas D and trimming came from the DNA. Present in this sample are about 63,000 clones, 65% to 80% of which were seen just once. The ten largest clones capture approximately 30% of the sample.

The CDR3 measures 15 amino acids from cysteine to phenylalanine. The kept DNA is CDR3 alone, 45 bases in frame from the first base. According to the germline V gene, CDR1 reads SGDLS and CDR2 reads YYNGEE. V and J lose 1 base and 1 base, and a span of 11 bases separates them. The clonotype was recovered from a human donor in a cohort sampled during active COVID-19. This receptor chain uses TRBV9 and TRBJ1-1; the D gene cannot be resolved reliably. Sequences were obtained from peripheral blood. The CDR3 protein sequence reads: CASSVLPGTNTEAFF. In nucleotide form, the sequence is TGTGCCAGCAGCGTACTTCCAGGCACGAACACTGAAGCTTTCTTT.